This entry describes one T cell receptor (beta chain). Its target is not known. The record originates from a study of T cell responses to AZD1222 COVID-19 vaccine. Study information: Timing groups of about 4 and about 12 weeks for second doses were pooled.

Study-level points and caveats: Of spike-specific TCRs, nearly half reportedly target regions left unmutated in variants. The donor cohort was predominantly white British with a female majority, and clonal diversity may have been underestimated.

There are 15 residues in the CDR3. Trimming took off 3 bases at V and 6 bases at J, with 15 bases between the two ends. Germline lookup yields CDR1 SGHAT and CDR2 FQNNGV. The data were produced by immunoSEQ multiplex PCR, yet TCRdb's version contains in-frame clones alone and is incomplete. This sample carries more than 85,000 clones, 82% of them seen once, and the ten largest clones take around 5%. Source: peripheral blood, taken on day 0 of AZD1222 vaccination. This sequence joins TRBV11-2 and TRBJ2-1, with a weak D call TRBD2 (7 bases). This TCR came from an adult in good health. CDR3 region: CASSFERGGFNEQFF. CDR3 nucleotide sequence: TGTGCCAGCAGCTTTGAAAGGGGGGGCTTCAATGAGCAGTTCTTC.